One and the same sample provided the 30 T cell receptor beta chains below, sequenced in a study of early T cells in non-severe SARS-CoV-2 infection. TCRdb processed the 5' RACE reads anew with MiXCR; each CDR3 protein has one entry. Of about 77,000 distinct CDR3 sequences listed, approximately 12% are singletons. Sequenced material: whole blood, taken at baseline. Receptors were obtained from an adult who was a healthcare worker with PCR-confirmed SARS-CoV-2 infection or an uninfected control (not recorded which). The donor label of this sample is uncertain.

The V and J genes are TRBV27 and TRBJ2-7; possibly TRBD2 for D (7 bases). Between the trimmed V and J ends, which lost 5 bases and 5 bases, there was a span of 16 bases. Germline V gene sequence: CDR1 MNHEY, CDR2 SMNVEV (reference sequence). There are 14 residues in the CDR3. The CDR3 spells CASSPRRGGNEQYF. The CDR3 DNA sequence: TGTGCCAGCAGTCCCCGAAGGGGGGGTAACGAGCAGTACTTC.

The chain has TRBV10-1 and TRBJ2-3, with 7 nucleotides matching TRBD1. Germline CDR1 WNHNN, CDR2 SYGVQD (reference sequence). The V and J ends lost 0 bases and 0 bases, in that order; junction bases with no gene match: 3. This CDR3 comprises 16 residues. The CDR3 sequence: CASSESDRISTDTQYF. CDR3 coding DNA: TGCGCCAGCAGTGAGTCGGACAGGATAAGCACAGATACGCAGTATTTT.

This clonotype showed up just a few times. A junction end diverges from the germline sequence, so it may reflect a read error. V is TRBV20-1 and J is TRBJ2-3; tentative D call: TRBD2 (5 bases). The germline CDR1 and CDR2 sequences are DFQATT and SNEGSKA (reference sequence). This CDR3 contains 14 residues. DNA for the CDR3: TGCAGTGCTCGAGACCGGACTGCCACAGATACGCAGTATTTT. Protein sequence: CSARDRTATDTQYF.

The J gene is TRBJ2-7, the V gene TRBV4-2; perhaps TRBD2 as D (5 bases). Germline values: CDR1 LGHNA, CDR2 YNFKEQ. The CDR3 totals 18 residues. Trimming removed 4 bases from V and 2 bases from J, with 24 bases in between. CDR3 region: CASSLNLPGEGPTYEQYF. CDR3 in DNA: TGTGCCAGCAGCCTCAACCTACCCGGGGAAGGGCCTACCTACGAGCAGTACTTC.

The chain employs TRBV13 and TRBJ2-7, with D possibly called TRBD1 or TRBD2 (6 bases each). CDR3 length equals 12 residues. CDR1 is PRHDT and CDR2 is FYEKMQ in the germline V gene (reference sequence). V lost 5 bases and J 7 bases, leaving 12 bases between the germline ends. CDR3 protein: CASSRGQGEQYF. The CDR3 DNA reads TGTGCCAGCAGCCGGGGGCAGGGGGAGCAGTACTTC.

CDR3 loop: CASSLDRPPNEKLFF. The CDR3 nucleotides read TGCGCCAGCAGCCTAGACAGACCCCCCAATGAAAAACTGTTTTTT. The J gene is TRBJ1-4, the V gene TRBV5-1, with D maybe TRBD1 (5 bases). The V gene's germline CDR1 is SGHRS and CDR2 YFSETQ. V was shortened by 4 bases and J by 5 bases, with 15 bases between the two germline ends. CDR3 length: 15 residues.

This clonotype was detected only a few times. The chain combines TRBV7-8 with TRBJ1-2; D uncertain. The CDR3 spans 13 residues. The V end was cut by 4 bases, the J end by 5 bases, with 11 bases between. CDR1 and CDR2 from the germline V gene are SGHVS and FQNEAQ. CDR3 protein: CASSSPGLYGYTF. For the CDR3, the DNA is TGTGCCAGCAGCTCGCCGGGTCTTTATGGCTACACCTTC.

This clonotype appeared a few times. The V gene is TRBV5-5, the J gene TRBJ2-7; D ambiguous. The CDR3 runs 15 residues. The V end lost 0 bases, the J end lost 3 bases, and 13 bases lay between the germline ends. CDR1 and CDR2 from the germline V gene are SGHKS and YYEKEE (reference sequence). The CDR3 region is CASSLASTINYEQYF. DNA for the CDR3: TGTGCCAGCAGCTTGGCAAGTACCATTAACTACGAGCAGTACTTC. The variable domain in full, with the rest retrieved from reference TRBV5-5 and TRBJ2-7, is DAGVTQSPTHLIKTRGQQVTLRCSPISGHKSVSWYQQVLGQGPQFIFQYYEKEERGRGNFPDRFSARQFPNYSSELNVNALLLGDSALYLCASSLASTINYEQYFGPGTRLTVT.

The chain recombines TRBV7-3 with TRBJ2-1, with 7 bases fitting TRBD2. The germline gives CDR1 SGHTA, CDR2 FQGTGA. The CDR3 extends over 14 amino acids. V dropped 0 bases and J dropped 11; count of bases not matched to a gene: 7. The CDR3, as DNA: TGTGCCAGCAGCTTAACCCCGTCCGGGACTAAGCAGTTCTTC. Protein product: CASSLTPSGTKQFF.

The V gene is TRBV12-3 or TRBV12-4, the J gene TRBJ1-4; D gene ambiguous. CDR3 length equals 14 residues. V was shortened by 6 bases and J by 6 bases, with 14 bases between the two germline ends. This CDR3 is CASSPEMSDEKLFF. The CDR3 nucleotides read TGTGCCAGCAGCCCAGAGATGTCAGATGAAAAACTGTTTTTT.

The J gene is TRBJ2-3, the V gene TRBV12-3 or TRBV12-4, with D unresolved. The CDR3 runs to 12 residues. V was clipped by 6 bases and J by 6 bases, with 10 bases between them. The CDR3 coding sequence is TGTGCCAGCAGGCAAAGAGAGGATACGCAGTATTTT. Translating it yields CASRQREDTQYF.

The V and J genes are TRBV6-6 and TRBJ2-2, with TRBD2 matching 12 bases. The V gene end was trimmed by 0 bases and the J gene end by 6 bases; junction bases not matched to a gene: 2. From germline, CDR1 is MNHNY and CDR2 SVGAGI (reference sequence). This CDR3 has 16 residues. CDR3 residues: CASSYSASGRAGELFF. CDR3 in DNA: TGTGCCAGCAGTTACTCGGCTAGCGGGAGGGCCGGGGAGCTGTTTTTT.

This clonotype was seen a few times. The V gene is TRBV27, the J gene TRBJ2-5; 7 positions agree with TRBD1. V lost 5 bases, J lost 5 bases, and 11 bases stayed unmatched. CDR1 and CDR2 from the germline V gene are MNHEY and SMNVEV (reference sequence). The length of the CDR3 is 15 residues. CDR3 amino acids: CASSPDRARIETQYF. The CDR3 region has the DNA TGTGCCAGCAGTCCCGACAGGGCGCGCATTGAGACCCAGTACTTC.

V is TRBV7-7 and J is TRBJ2-7, with D unclear. The CDR3 covers 13 residues. Germline values: CDR1 SSHAT, CDR2 FNYEAQ (reference sequence). V lost 0 bases and J 6 bases, leaving 9 bases between the germline ends. CDR3 region: CASSLAIGSEQYF. Written as DNA, the CDR3 is TGTGCCAGCAGCTTAGCAATCGGGTCCGAGCAGTACTTC.

The table lists this clonotype with many counts. The chain couples TRBV12-3 or TRBV12-4 to TRBJ1-5; D remains unclear. This CDR3 has 14 residues. V lost 6 bases and J lost 7, with 16 bases in between. CDR3 DNA: TGTGCCAGCAGGGCCGACGGTGATCGACAGCCCCAGCATTTT. This encodes CASRADGDRQPQHF.

This clonotype turned up a few times. The chain carries TRBV11-2 and TRBJ2-5; 8 bases map to TRBD1. Trimming cost V 0 bases and J 5 bases; bases outside gene matches: 17. CDR1 and CDR2 (germline): SGHAT, FQNNGV. This CDR3 has 19 amino acids. The chain's CDR3 is CASSLDWTGNTNIGETQYF. The CDR3 DNA reads as TGTGCCAGCAGCTTAGATTGGACAGGGAATACAAACATCGGGGAGACCCAGTACTTC.

There are a few counts of this clonotype. V gene TRBV10-2 combines with J gene TRBJ2-6; D not resolved. The germline V gene has CDR1 WSHSY and CDR2 SAAADI. Trimming left V 7 bases short and J 0 bases short, with 13 bases between. This CDR3 has 16 amino acids. CDR3 region: CASNAGRFSGANVLTF. The CDR3 DNA sequence: TGCGCCAGCAATGCAGGCCGATTCTCTGGGGCCAACGTCCTGACTTTC.

This clonotype was observed a handful of times. The chain employs TRBV7-3 and TRBJ2-7; 8 bases map to TRBD2. J was trimmed by 2 bases and V by 1 base; bases with no gene match: 4. This CDR3 contains 15 residues. Germline V gene data show CDR1 as SGHTA and CDR2 as FQGTGA. The CDR3 DNA reads as TGTGCCAGCAGCTTAATAGCGGGGAACACCTACGAGCAGTACTTC. Protein sequence: CASSLIAGNTYEQYF.

The chain joins TRBV11-3 to TRBJ2-3; tentative D call: TRBD1 (5 bases). This CDR3 is built from 14 residues. Germline CDR1 SGHNT, CDR2 YENEEA. With 7 bases removed from V and 1 base from J, the gap between germline ends came to 12 bases. This CDR3 reads CASKEGAGTDTQYF. CDR3 in DNA: TGTGCCAGCAAAGAAGGGGCGGGCACAGATACGCAGTATTTT.

This clonotype has at least ten counts. The chain is built from TRBV11-2 and TRBJ2-6, with D perhaps matching TRBD1 (6 bases). This CDR3 contains 19 residues. The V gene lost 4 bases and the J gene lost 1 base, with 20 bases spanning the gap. Germline loops: CDR1 SGHAT, CDR2 FQNNGV. The CDR3 region has the DNA TGTGCCAGCAGCTCTGGTGGCGGCAGGGGCCCATCTGGGGCCAACGTCCTGACTTTC. It translates to CASSSGGGRGPSGANVLTF.

V is TRBV28 and J is TRBJ1-6; the D is unclear. CDR1 MDHEN and CDR2 SYDVKM come from the germline V gene. The CDR3 covers 12 residues. Trimming took off 6 bases at V and 12 bases at J, with 12 bases between the two ends. The CDR3 protein is CASSPLVEPLHF. The CDR3 nucleotides read TGTGCCAGCAGCCCCCTGGTCGAACCCCTCCACTTT. Combining the CDR3 with reference TRBV28 and TRBJ1-6 gives the whole variable domain DVKVTQSSRYLVKRTGEKVFLECVQDMDHENMFWYRQDPGLGLRLIYFSYDVKMKEKGDIPEGYSVSREKKERFSLILESASTNQTSMYLCASSPLVEPLHFGNGTRLTVT.

The chain employs TRBV6-1 and TRBJ1-5, with 9 bases matching TRBD1. This CDR3 has 16 residues. V shed 2 bases, J shed 6 bases, and the junction held 8 bases outside the gene matches. The germline V gene has CDR1 MNHNS and CDR2 SASEGT. Written as DNA, the CDR3 is TGTGCCAGCAGTGAAATGGGACAGGGTTACAGTCAGCCCCAGCATTTT. It specifies CASSEMGQGYSQPQHF.

This clonotype was seen ten or more times. The chain combines TRBV24-1 with TRBJ2-3, with D perhaps matching TRBD1 (5 bases). The V gene lost 3 bases and the J gene lost 11 bases, with 14 bases spanning the gap. The length of the CDR3 is 13 residues. From germline, CDR1 is KGHDR and CDR2 SFDVKD. The DNA of the CDR3 is TGTGCCACCAGTGATCCGACAGAGCCGGGGCAGTATTTT. It translates to CATSDPTEPGQYF.

This sequence joins TRBV7-9 and TRBJ2-6; D perhaps matches TRBD2 (5 bases). CDR1 and CDR2 from the germline V gene are SEHNR and FQNEAQ (reference sequence). Trimming removed 2 bases at V and 2 bases at J, with 7 bases between. This CDR3 comprises 15 residues. The CDR3 region is CASSLRTPGANVLTF. CDR3 nucleotide sequence: TGTGCCAGCAGCTTAAGGACTCCTGGGGCCAACGTCCTGACTTTC. Full variable domain (rest looked up from reference TRBV7-9 and TRBJ2-6): DTGVSQNPRHKITKRGQNVTFRCDPISEHNRLYWYRQTLGQGPEFLTYFQNEAQLEKSRLLSDRFSAERPKGSFSTLEIQRTEQGDSAMYLCASSLRTPGANVLTFGAGSRLTVL.

This clonotype was detected a few times. This chain links TRBV7-3 with TRBJ1-1; maybe TRBD1 (5 bases). This CDR3 is built from 15 residues. Trimming pared 5 bases from V and 2 bases from J, leaving 15 bases between. The V gene's germline CDR1 is SGHTA and CDR2 FQGTGA. CDR3 nucleotide sequence: TGTGCCAGCAGCATGGGGGGTGCAGGCAACACTGAAGCTTTCTTT. Protein: CASSMGGAGNTEAFF.

In this sample, this clonotype turned up a few times. The rearrangement uses TRBV21-1 and TRBJ1-5. TRBV21-1 is marked as a pseudogene. The CDR3 contains 13 residues. CDR3 nucleotides: TGTGCCAGCAGCAAAGACCCAGATCAGCCCCAGCATTTT. It specifies CASSKDPDQPQHF.

Ten or more counts support this clonotype. The V and J genes are TRBV25-1 and TRBJ2-7; the D is unclear. The CDR3 is made up of 11 amino acids. Germline V gene lookup returns CDR1 MGHDK and CDR2 SYGVNS. V gave up 5 bases and J gave up 1 base, with 3 bases separating them. This CDR3 is CASSPSYEQYF. The CDR3 nucleotides read TGTGCCAGCAGTCCTTCCTACGAGCAGTACTTC.

This clonotype was found many times. The V call is TRBV7-3, the J call TRBJ2-1; D is ambiguous. V dropped 1 base and J dropped 4 bases, with 11 bases sitting between them. Germline assignment: CDR1 SGHTA and CDR2 FQGTGA. This CDR3 is 15 amino acids long. The CDR3 protein is CASSLIATAYNEQFF. CDR3 DNA sequence: TGTGCCAGCAGCTTAATCGCGACTGCTTACAATGAGCAGTTCTTC.

This clonotype appeared many times. One end of the junction is discordant with germline, which a read error may explain. The rearrangement joins TRBV15 to TRBJ1-4, with TRBD1 as a possible D gene (5 bases). Germline values: CDR1 LNHNV, CDR2 YYDKDF (reference sequence). The CDR3 loop spans 16 amino acids. CDR3 sequence: CATSRDHSGTNEKLFF. The CDR3 DNA reads TGTGCCACCAGCAGAGATCATTCCGGGACTAACGAAAAACTGTTTTTT.

This clonotype was observed many times. The rearrangement uses TRBV2 and TRBJ1-1; 7 bases are a match to TRBD1. With V trimmed by 4 bases and J by 4 bases, 6 bases remained unmatched. CDR1 SNHLY and CDR2 FYNNEI come from the germline V gene. The CDR3 sequence is 14 residues long. CDR3 protein: CASSVRGESTEAFF. As DNA, the CDR3 is TGTGCCAGCAGTGTCAGGGGGGAGAGCACTGAAGCTTTCTTT.